The clone carrying this TCR beta chain is labeled as medium-sized. One end of the junction does not line up with germline, which may come from a read error. The sample comes from a study of low-dose radiotherapy and immunotherapy resistance in tumors. Study overall: Treatment of Cohort 2 consisted of 1 Gy per fraction every two weeks, amounting to 13 Gy over 26 weeks. The regimen for patients comprised intravenous nivolumab 240 mg every two weeks plus intravenous ipilimumab 1 mg/kg every six weeks. Patients were on oral aspirin 300 mg taken daily for four cycles from cycle 1 day 1.

TRAV- and TRBV-specific primers, spanning alpha and beta chains, primed first-strand cDNA. For amplifying TCRs, the PCR ran for about 20 cycles with Phusion, which was used together with a constant-region primer and the adapter on the V primers. TCRdb reprocessed the reads via MiXCR and lists one record per CDR3 protein. The sample has about 30,000 distinct CDR3 sequences, 45% to 50% seen once. The CDR3 spans 16 residues. Germline lookup yields CDR1 MNHEY and CDR2 SVGEGT. Described time point: after trial treatment. Specified treatment: LDRT plus nivolumab, ipilimumab, low-dose cyclophosphamide and aspirin (RACIN trial).

The sequenced sample was PBMCs, obtained after low-dose radiotherapy plus immunotherapy. The gene calls are TRBV6-2 or TRBV6-3 and TRBJ1-6, with D possibly being TRBD1 (5 bases). The sequence was collected from a male donor with gallbladder cancer. The CDR3, as DNA: TGTGCCAGCAATTACTGGATGGGGACCAATAATTCACCCCTCCACTTT. Its protein is CASNYWMGTNNSPLHF.